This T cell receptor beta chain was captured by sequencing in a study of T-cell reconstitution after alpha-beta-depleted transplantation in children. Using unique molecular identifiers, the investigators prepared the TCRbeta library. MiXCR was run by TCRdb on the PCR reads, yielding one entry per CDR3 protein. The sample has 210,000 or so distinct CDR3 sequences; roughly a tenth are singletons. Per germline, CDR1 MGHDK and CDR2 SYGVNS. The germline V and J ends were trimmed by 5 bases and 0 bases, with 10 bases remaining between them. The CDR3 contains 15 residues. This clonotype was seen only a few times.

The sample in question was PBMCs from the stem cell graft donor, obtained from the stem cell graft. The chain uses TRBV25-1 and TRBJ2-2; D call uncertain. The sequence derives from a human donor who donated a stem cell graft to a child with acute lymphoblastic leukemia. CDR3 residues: CASSTLDTNTGELFF. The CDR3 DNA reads TGTGCCAGCAGTACCCTCGACACGAACACCGGGGAGCTGTTTTTT.